The 30 T cell receptor beta chains below come from one sample, sequenced in a study of shared clonotypes between healthy human individuals. Measured with immunoSEQ multiplex PCR; TCRdb has only the in-frame clones, and not every one. Among about 480,000 clones listed, around 79% were seen once. What was sequenced was PBMCs. These TCRs come from a woman between 35 and 50 years old in good health. Some clones in this sample may be carry-over from other donors' samples.

This chain links TRBV5-6 with TRBJ2-3, with D possibly being TRBD2 (6 bases). Germline assignment: CDR1 SGHDT and CDR2 YYEEEE. V was pared by 4 bases and J by 11 bases, with 11 bases between. The CDR3 runs to 11 residues. This CDR3 is CASSMREVQYF. The CDR3 region has the DNA TGTGCCAGCAGCATGAGGGAGGTGCAGTATTTT.

V gene TRBV19 combines with J gene TRBJ2-2; TRBD2 matches at 13 bases. The V gene's germline CDR1 is LNHDA and CDR2 SQIVND (reference sequence). This CDR3 is 16 amino acids long. V dropped 4 bases and J dropped 8; count of bases not matched to a gene: 7. The CDR3: CASSTRLAGGKGELFF. Written as DNA, the CDR3 is TGTGCCAGTAGTACCAGACTAGCGGGAGGTAAAGGGGAGCTGTTTTTT.

V gene TRBV18 combines with J gene TRBJ1-3; 8 nucleotides match TRBD1. With 4 bases clipped from V and 2 bases from J, the junction kept 7 bases outside the gene matches. The CDR3 totals 16 residues. CDR1 KGHSH and CDR2 LQKENI come from the germline V gene. In nucleotides, the CDR3 is TGTGCCAGCTCACTAACGGAGGGACAGGCTGGAAACACCATATATTTT. It specifies CASSLTEGQAGNTIYF.

This chain uses TRBV11-1 with TRBJ2-1, with D possibly TRBD1 on 5 matching bases. CDR3 size: 13 residues. The V end lost 6 bases, the J end lost 5 bases, and 11 bases lay between the germline ends. Germline V gene lookup returns CDR1 SGHAT and CDR2 FQDESV (reference sequence). The CDR3 loop reads CASRLDTHNEQFF. The CDR3 DNA reads TGTGCCAGCAGACTGGACACACACAATGAGCAGTTCTTC.

This clone was counted a few times. This chain connects TRBV6-1 to TRBJ1-4, with 7 bases that match TRBD1. V shed 2 bases, J shed 3 bases, and the junction held 0 bases outside the gene matches. Germline lookup yields CDR1 MNHNS and CDR2 SASEGT. This CDR3 region has 14 residues. CDR3 coding DNA: TGTGCCAGCAGTGAAAGGGGGCCTAATGAAAAACTGTTTTTT. It is translated as CASSERGPNEKLFF.

The chain combines TRBV19 with TRBJ2-5; TRBD2 might be the D (6 bases). Trimming shortened V by 6 bases and J by 1 base, and 12 bases separated the two germline ends. The CDR3 sequence is 14 residues long. The V gene's germline CDR1 is LNHDA and CDR2 SQIVND (reference sequence). The CDR3 sequence is CASRTGGVQETQYF. CDR3 bases: TGTGCCAGTAGGACGGGCGGGGTCCAAGAGACCCAGTACTTC.

CDR3 in DNA: TGCGCCAGCAGCCCTGGGACAGGGAGGGTCACTGAAGCTTTCTTT. Amino acid sequence: CASSPGTGRVTEAFF. The genes are TRBV5-1 and TRBJ1-1, with TRBD1 identical over 9 bases. Germline V lookup: CDR1 SGHRS, CDR2 YFSETQ. V dropped 4 bases and J dropped 4; count of bases not matched to a gene: 8. The CDR3 spans 15 residues. Full variable domain (remainder filled in from reference TRBV5-1 and TRBJ1-1): KAGVTQTPRYLIKTRGQQVTLSCSPISGHRSVSWYQQTPGQGLQFLFEYFSETQRNKGNFPGRFSGRQFSNSRSEMNVSTLELGDSALYLCASSPGTGRVTEAFFGQGTRLTVV.

The CDR3 bases are TGTGCCAGCTCCCCGGAGGCGGCAGCGAACACTGAAGCTTTCTTT. It translates to CASSPEAAANTEAFF. The rearrangement links TRBV18 to TRBJ1-1; D gene ambiguous. V gave up 6 bases and J gave up 1 base, with 15 bases separating them. The CDR3 extends over 15 amino acids. Germline CDR1 reads KGHSH; CDR2 reads LQKENI.

The gene calls are TRBV11-1 and TRBJ2-6; TRBD2 aligns across 12 bases. The CDR3 has 18 residues. Trimming removed 4 bases from V and 0 bases from J; junction bases left unmatched: 4. Germline CDR1 and CDR2: SGHAT and FQDESV (reference sequence). Here the CDR3 DNA reads TGTGCCAGCAGCTCGGGACTAGCGGGTAGCTCTGGGGCCAACGTCCTGACTTTC. Translating gives CASSSGLAGSSGANVLTF.

Remarks on this clone: A far larger clone is one nucleotide away, so this likely arose from a read error. The chain is built from TRBV5-4 and TRBJ1-2; D remains ambiguous. The length of the CDR3 is 13 residues. Germline assignment: CDR1 SGHNT and CDR2 YYREEE (reference sequence). The CDR3 spells CAGSLVTGYGYTF. The CDR3 DNA is TGTGCCGGCAGCTTGGTAACCGGCTATGGCTACACCTTC.

The chain combines TRBV28 with TRBJ2-5, with D possibly being TRBD2 (6 bases). The CDR3 runs 16 residues. V was trimmed by 5 bases and J by 0 bases, leaving 16 bases between them. The germline CDR1 and CDR2 sequences are MDHEN and SYDVKM. Here the CDR3 DNA reads TGTGCCAGCAGTACTAGGGAGGTAACGTACCAAGAGACCCAGTACTTC. This sequence encodes CASSTREVTYQETQYF.

The chain combines TRBV28 with TRBJ2-1; a possible D gene is TRBD2 (7 bases). Per germline, CDR1 MDHEN and CDR2 SYDVKM. Between the trimmed V and J ends, which lost 7 bases and 6 bases, there was a span of 16 bases. The CDR3 spans 14 residues. The chain's CDR3 is CASTPGGASNEQFF. CDR3 nucleotide sequence: TGTGCCAGCACCCCTGGGGGGGCAAGCAATGAGCAGTTCTTC.

The chain joins TRBV5-1 to TRBJ2-3, with TRBD2 matching over 9 bases. Germline V CDR1 and CDR2: SGHRS, YFSETQ. V shed 4 bases, J shed 0 bases, and the junction held 9 bases outside the gene matches. CDR3 length equals 17 residues. CDR3 coding DNA: TGCGCCAGCAGCGTTATAGCGGGAGTTCCGAGCACAGATACGCAGTATTTT. This encodes CASSVIAGVPSTDTQYF.

This chain uses TRBV30 with TRBJ1-1; 9 positions match TRBD1. Germline V lookup: CDR1 GTSNPN, CDR2 SVGIG (reference sequence). V gave up 5 bases and J gave up 9 bases; unmatched junction bases: 10. The length of the CDR3 is 13 residues. The CDR3 sequence: CAWLGTGRRQAFF. The CDR3 bases are TGTGCCTGGCTCGGGACAGGGCGACGCCAAGCTTTCTTT.

In regard to this clone: An end of the junction does not agree with germline; a read error may underlie this. The same CDR3 arises from other DNA sequences in this sample as well. The chain links TRBV11-2 to TRBJ1-2; 9 positions agree with TRBD1. Germline V CDR1 and CDR2: SGHAT, FQNNGV. This CDR3 spans 16 amino acids. The CDR3 sequence: CASSLDQGTGNYGYTF. CDR3 in DNA: TGTGCCAGTAGCTTAGATCAGGGGACAGGGAACTATGGCTACACCTTC.

V and J are TRBV19 and TRBJ1-5; D perhaps matches TRBD1 (6 bases). This CDR3 has 16 amino acids. The germline V gene encodes CDR1 LNHDA and CDR2 SQIVND (reference sequence). V dropped 9 bases and J dropped 4 bases, with 22 bases sitting between them. This chain's CDR3 is CASGTSHRLGNQPQHF. CDR3 bases: TGTGCCAGCGGGACATCCCATCGACTCGGTAATCAGCCCCAGCATTTT.

For this clone: The identical CDR3 is also encoded by other nucleotide sequences in the sample. The V and J genes are TRBV7-9 and TRBJ2-7; D may be TRBD2 (6 bases). Germline loops: CDR1 SEHNR, CDR2 FQNEAQ (reference sequence). The germline V and J ends were trimmed by 0 bases and 2 bases, with 8 bases remaining between them. The CDR3 totals 14 residues. In DNA form, the CDR3 reads TGTGCCAGCAGCTTAGCGTCGGGAGCCTACGAGCAGTACTTC. Its protein is CASSLASGAYEQYF. Variable domain in full (rest from reference TRBV7-9 and TRBJ2-7): DTGVSQNPRHKITKRGQNVTFRCDPISEHNRLYWYRQTLGQGPEFLTYFQNEAQLEKSRLLSDRFSAERPKGSFSTLEIQRTEQGDSAMYLCASSLASGAYEQYFGPGTRLTVT.

The chain uses TRBV27 and TRBJ2-7; D unresolved. The CDR3 has 15 residues. Trimming cost V 6 bases and J 2 bases, with 17 bases left between them. CDR1 and CDR2 (germline): MNHEY, SMNVEV (reference sequence). DNA for the CDR3: TGTGCCAGCAGCTCGACCAGCCAACCAGCCTACGAGCAGTACTTC. Encoded protein: CASSSTSQPAYEQYF.

The count of this clone is one. CDR3 in amino acids: CASSQDSLGNEQFF. The DNA for the CDR3 is TGTGCCAGCAGCCAGGACAGCTTAGGGAATGAGCAGTTCTTC. The rearrangement joins TRBV4-2 to TRBJ2-1; TRBD1 might be the D (6 bases). V was cut by 3 bases and J by 7 bases, with 13 bases left in between. Germline CDR1 and CDR2: LGHNA and YNFKEQ. The CDR3 has 14 amino acids.

This chain uses TRBV18 with TRBJ1-2; D may be TRBD1 (5 bases). V was shortened by 1 base and J by 4 bases, with 7 bases between the two germline ends. The CDR3 extends over 13 amino acids. CDR1 KGHSH and CDR2 LQKENI come from the germline V gene. The CDR3 reads CASSPLDSYGYTF. In DNA form, the CDR3 reads TGTGCCAGCTCACCACTAGACAGCTATGGCTACACCTTC.

There are a few counts of this clone. This chain joins TRBV6-1 and TRBJ2-5; D is unresolved. The better agreement between TRBJ2-7 and the DNA end casts doubt on the J call. Germline CDR1 and CDR2: MNHNS and SASEGT. The CDR3 is made up of 12 amino acids. The CDR3 here is CASRIFSHEQYF. Written as DNA, the CDR3 is TGTGCCAGCAGGATTTTTTCCCACGAGCAGTACTTC.

The rearrangement joins TRBV11-2 to TRBJ1-5, with unresolved D. Germline CDR1 SGHAT, CDR2 FQNNGV. V shed 0 bases and J shed 7 bases, with 10 bases lying between them. This CDR3 is 14 amino acids long. The DNA of the CDR3 is TGTGCCAGCAGCTTAGACATATCTGGACAGCCCCAGCATTTT. It yields the protein CASSLDISGQPQHF.

This chain uses TRBV28 with TRBJ1-4; no clear D. CDR3 length equals 15 residues. Trimming cost V 7 bases and J 6 bases, with 18 bases left between them. CDR1 and CDR2 from the germline V gene are MDHEN and SYDVKM. CDR3 loop: CASTPAQGGYEKLFF. DNA of the CDR3: TGTGCCAGCACTCCTGCCCAAGGAGGATATGAAAAACTGTTTTTT.

Concerning this clone itself: The sample carries other DNA sequences with the same CDR3. J is TRBJ2-5 and V is TRBV7-2; 10 bases match TRBD2. The CDR3 is 16 amino acids. In germline, CDR1 is SGHTA, CDR2 FQGNSA. The V gene end was trimmed by 2 bases and the J gene end by 5 bases; junction bases not matched to a gene: 8. CDR3 bases: TGTGCCAGCAGCTTACCTAGCGGGAGCTTAGTGGAGACCCAGTACTTC. Amino acid sequence: CASSLPSGSLVETQYF.

J is TRBJ2-7 and V is TRBV5-6; 9 bases agree with TRBD1. V lost 2 bases, J lost 7 bases, and 7 bases stayed unmatched. This CDR3 contains 14 residues. CDR1 SGHDT and CDR2 YYEEEE come from the germline V gene. The CDR3 nucleotides are TGTGCCAGCAGCTTCTTTCCGGGACAGGGAGAGCAGTACTTC. Amino acid sequence: CASSFFPGQGEQYF.

The rearrangement links TRBV10-1 to TRBJ2-2; 8 bases match TRBD2. Germline V lookup: CDR1 WNHNN, CDR2 SYGVQD (reference sequence). CDR3 length equals 17 residues. V was clipped by 4 bases and J by 4 bases; unmatched bases: 11. The CDR3 DNA sequence: TGCGCCAGCAGTGCTGACGTGCGGGAGGTGATCACCGGGGAGCTGTTTTTT. Protein product: CASSADVREVITGELFF.

CDR3 coding DNA: TGCAGCGTTGGTGAAATTAACACTGAAGCTTTCTTT. Amino acids: CSVGEINTEAFF. This sequence joins TRBV29-1 and TRBJ1-1; the D is unclear. Trimming removed 4 bases from V and 2 bases from J, with 8 bases in between. The CDR3 has 12 residues. Per germline, CDR1 SQVTM and CDR2 ANQGSEA.

Here the CDR3 DNA reads TGTGCCAGCAGTTTGGGCACGGGCTTTGGCTACACCTTC. Translated: CASSLGTGFGYTF. The chain links TRBV28 to TRBJ1-2; the D is unclear. Germline assignment: CDR1 MDHEN and CDR2 SYDVKM. CDR3 length: 13 residues. V was clipped by 3 bases and J by 7 bases, with 12 bases between them.

With respect to this clone: A far larger clone is a single base away, which makes a read error likely. J is TRBJ1-2 and V is TRBV12-2. TRBV12-2 is a pseudogene. The CDR3 covers 18 residues. The CDR3 sequence: CARRLVLESGTANYGYTF. The CDR3 DNA sequence: TGTGCACGTCGCTTAGTGCTGGAAAGCGGGACCGCCAACTATGGCTACACCTTC.

Regarding this clone: Other DNA sequences in the same sample also yield this CDR3. The chain recombines TRBV6-5 with TRBJ1-1, with D tentatively TRBD1 (5 bases). The CDR3 totals 13 residues. V was clipped by 2 bases and J by 3 bases, with 7 bases between them. Germline CDR1 is MNHEY and CDR2 is SVGAGI. The chain's CDR3 is CASSYRGDTEAFF. CDR3 DNA: TGTGCCAGCAGTTACCGGGGCGACACTGAAGCTTTCTTT.